This is a list of T cell receptor beta chains from one sample in a study of neurological immune-mediated disorders. One entry per CDR3 protein, called by TCRdb with MiXCR from the 5' RACE reads. The table records tens of thousands of distinct CDR3 sequences, roughly 3.9% of them present only once. The sequencing input was PBMCs. The receptors stem from a man aged 25 to 40 with multiple sclerosis. Each CDR3 is given with its conserved first and last residue. Each record gives: V gene, clone size, D gene, J gene, CDR3 protein, CDR3 DNA. The D gene is left open where the match is weak. The size entry gives once, few, many, or a class for an expanded clone.

TRBV12-3/TRBV12-4	few	-	TRBJ1-1	CASRRKGTPEAFF	TGTGCCAGCAGAAGAAAGGGAACACCAGAAGCTTTCTTT
TRBV11-2	many	-	TRBJ2-2	CASSSRGGVLTGELFF	TGTGCCAGCAGCTCCAGGGGGGGCGTTTTGACCGGGGAGCTGTTTTTT
TRBV10-2	many	TRBD2	TRBJ2-7	CASSTSGSYEQYF	TGCGCCAGCAGTACTAGCGGCTCCTACGAGCAGTACTTC
TRBV6-4	many	-	TRBJ2-3	CASSLGPEDTQYF	TGTGCCAGCAGTCTGGGGCCTGAGGATACGCAGTATTTT
TRBV20-1	many	TRBD2	TRBJ2-7	CSAIGTSGYEQYF	TGCAGTGCAATCGGGACTAGCGGATACGAGCAGTACTTC
TRBV7-9	many	-	TRBJ2-1	CASSLGGRSSYNEQFF	TGTGCCAGCAGCTTAGGGGGACGGAGCTCCTACAATGAGCAGTTCTTC
TRBV6-5	many	TRBD2	TRBJ2-3	CASSNSLAGGTDTQYF	TGTGCCAGCAGTAACTCGCTAGCGGGGGGCACAGATACGCAGTATTTT
TRBV7-2	many	-	TRBJ1-2	CASSLIPDRITMDYTF	TGTGCCAGCAGCTTAATCCCAGATCGTATAACTATGGACTACACCTTC
TRBV15	many	-	TRBJ1-2	CATSRDTAAYGYTF	TGTGCCACCAGCAGAGATACGGCCGCCTATGGCTACACCTTC
TRBV10-3	many	-	TRBJ2-1	CAISESRGVSYNEQFF	TGTGCCATCAGTGAGTCGAGGGGGGTCTCCTACAATGAGCAGTTCTTC
TRBV7-2	many	-	TRBJ2-7	CASSLVTGGPYEQYF	TGTGCCAGCAGCTTAGTTACAGGAGGGCCCTACGAGCAGTACTTC
TRBV5-5	many	-	TRBJ1-4	CASSLVGPGRPGEKLFF	TGTGCCAGCAGCTTGGTAGGCCCGGGACGGCCGGGGGAAAAACTGTTTTTT
TRBV5-6	many	-	TRBJ1-1	CASSPYMAAEAFF	TGTGCCAGCAGCCCTTACATGGCGGCTGAAGCTTTCTTT
TRBV6-8	many	-	TRBJ1-4	CASTSVEEKLSF	TGTGCCAGCACCTCGGTGGAGGAAAAACTGTCTTTT
TRBV7-9	many	TRBD2	TRBJ2-2	CASRSTTSGTGELFF	TGTGCCAGCAGATCTACTACTAGCGGGACCGGGGAGCTGTTTTTT
TRBV7-6	many	-	TRBJ1-1	CASSPEVALNTEAFF	TGTGCCAGCAGCCCAGAGGTGGCCTTAAACACTGAAGCTTTCTTT
TRBV20-1	many	TRBD1	TRBJ1-4	CSARGGTGKIWGKLFF	TGCAGTGCTAGAGGTGGGACAGGGAAGATTTGGGGAAAACTGTTTTTT